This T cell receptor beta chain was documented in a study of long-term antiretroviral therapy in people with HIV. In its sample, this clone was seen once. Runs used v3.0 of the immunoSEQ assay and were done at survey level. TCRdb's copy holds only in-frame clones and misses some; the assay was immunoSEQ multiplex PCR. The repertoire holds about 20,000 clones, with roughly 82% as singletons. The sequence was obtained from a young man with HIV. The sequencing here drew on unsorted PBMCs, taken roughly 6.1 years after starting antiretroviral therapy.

The CDR3 loop reads CATGQGEDTQYF. For the CDR3, the DNA is TGTGCCACCGGACAGGGGGAAGATACGCAGTATTTT. The rearrangement joins TRBV10-3 to TRBJ2-3, with 10 nucleotides matching TRBD1. Per germline, CDR1 ENHRY and CDR2 SYGVKD. The CDR3 length is 12 residues. The ends lost 10 bases at V and 5 bases at J; junction bases unmatched: 3.